This is a list of T cell receptor beta chains from one sample in a study of OX40 agonist ivuxolimab in advanced cancers. Produced via immunoSEQ multiplex PCR; TCRdb's table is partial and in-frame only. The repertoire includes about 72,000 clones, 80% to 85% of them detected once, and 2.5% sits in the top ten. The sequencing used CD4+ or CD8+ T cells sorted from blood, collected in a trial of the OX40 agonist ivuxolimab. The receptors originated from an adult with an advanced solid tumor such as melanoma, head and neck, liver or kidney cancer. CDR3s leave out the opening cysteine and the closing phenylalanine or tryptophan. Fields, in order: V gene, CDR3 protein.

v_call: TRBV7-7
cdr3_aa: ASSFSSGSTYEQF

v_call: TRBV27
cdr3_aa: ASRYQAGELF

v_call: TRBV9
cdr3_aa: ASSPRLQVGIRTDTQY

v_call: TRBV2
cdr3_aa: ASRGQPSYEQY

v_call: TRBV19
cdr3_aa: ASSESGSTDTQY

v_call: TRBV7-2
cdr3_aa: ASSLTLNIQY

v_call: TRBV14
cdr3_aa: ASSPKFQGRTGELF

v_call: TRBV7-2
cdr3_aa: ASSSDQGFGQPQH

v_call: TRBV2
cdr3_aa: ASSSDRGYNEQF

v_call: TRBV30
cdr3_aa: AWSNPRGQGNTGELF

v_call: TRBV28
cdr3_aa: ASSFSPPYGYT

v_call: TRBV4-1
cdr3_aa: ASSYSGTGGETQY

v_call: TRBV11-1
cdr3_aa: ASSLSVRDGYT

v_call: TRBV11-2
cdr3_aa: ASSLERREFDEQY

v_call: TRBV25-1
cdr3_aa: ASSETGATDTQY

v_call: TRBV11-3
cdr3_aa: ASSLTDRPNTGELF

v_call: TRBV6-1
cdr3_aa: ASRVRSDRDEAF

v_call: TRBV4-3
cdr3_aa: ASSQDPYEQY

v_call: TRBV6-4
cdr3_aa: ASSDSWGDEKLF

v_call: TRBV5-1
cdr3_aa: ASSLVAGDYNEQF

v_call: TRBV28
cdr3_aa: ASSGQIYYGYT

v_call: TRBV29-1
cdr3_aa: SVTAGGMGNTIY

v_call: TRBV9
cdr3_aa: ASSVVPGKGNTIY

v_call: TRBV7-9
cdr3_aa: ASRRTQTAETQY

v_call: TRBV10-3
cdr3_aa: AISQGTSANTGELF

v_call: TRBV27
cdr3_aa: ASRLGQGSNQPQH

v_call: TRBV19
cdr3_aa: ASKGTVYGYT

v_call: TRBV19
cdr3_aa: ASSFQGGNYGYT